Listed below are T cell receptor beta chains from one sample, sequenced in a study of T cell repertoires in cytomegalovirus infection. TCRdb analysed the reads with MiXCR anew, one entry per CDR3 protein. The sample gives 650,000 to 900,000 distinct CDR3 sequences, less than 35% of which show up once; 9.5% to 15% is in the top ten. These receptors lack a known antigen. The sequencing used cultured CD8+ T cells from PBMCs, collected from culture after CMV antigen stimulation. Source of these receptors: a human donor in good health (CMV status not recorded). Some clones in this sample may be carry-over from other donors' samples. Both conserved end residues are part of each CDR3. Each record gives: V gene, D gene, J gene, clone size, CDR3 DNA, CDR3 protein. The D gene is left open where the match is weak. Not all rows give a size; the values are once, few, many and, for expanded clones, a class.

v_call: TRBV27; d_call: NA; j_call: TRBJ2-2; clone_size: NA; cdr3_nt: TGTGCCAGCAGTTTGGCCGAGTACACCGGGGAGCTGTTTTTT; cdr3_aa: CASSLAEYTGELFF
v_call: TRBV4-1; d_call: NA; j_call: TRBJ1-3; clone_size: few; cdr3_nt: TGCGCCAGCAGCAAGACAGGAGCTTTCGCCTTATCTGGAAACACCATATATTTT; cdr3_aa: CASSKTGAFALSGNTIYF
v_call: TRBV12-3/TRBV12-4; d_call: NA; j_call: TRBJ2-5; clone_size: NA; cdr3_nt: TGTGCCAGCAGCGAGACAGTGGGAAGTGCCCAGTACTTC; cdr3_aa: CASSETVGSAQYF
v_call: TRBV7-2; d_call: TRBD2; j_call: TRBJ2-7; clone_size: many; cdr3_nt: TGTGCCAGCAGCTTAGCCGGGGGGGCCACCTACGAGCAGTACTTC; cdr3_aa: CASSLAGGATYEQYF
v_call: TRBV4-1; d_call: NA; j_call: TRBJ1-1; clone_size: few; cdr3_nt: TGCGCCAGCAGCCAAGATATGACTCCAGGACCGAACACTGAAGCTTTCTTT; cdr3_aa: CASSQDMTPGPNTEAFF
v_call: TRBV4-1; d_call: NA; j_call: TRBJ2-3; clone_size: NA; cdr3_nt: TGCGCCAGCAGCCCGGACCCACTCCCCGATACGCAGTATTTT; cdr3_aa: CASSPDPLPDTQYF
v_call: TRBV28; d_call: NA; j_call: TRBJ1-1; clone_size: few; cdr3_nt: TGTGCCAGCACCCATGAGGACACTGAAGCTTTCTTT; cdr3_aa: CASTHEDTEAFF
v_call: TRBV19; d_call: NA; j_call: TRBJ2-5; clone_size: NA; cdr3_nt: TGTGCCAGTAGTGGGCCGAGGGCTCTGGATGAGACCCAGTACTTC; cdr3_aa: CASSGPRALDETQYF
v_call: TRBV12-3/TRBV12-4; d_call: TRBD2; j_call: TRBJ2-7; clone_size: few; cdr3_nt: TGTGCCAGCAGCTTGCGGGGGGGAAAAGCTTACGAGCAGTACTTC; cdr3_aa: CASSLRGGKAYEQYF
v_call: TRBV7-4; d_call: NA; j_call: TRBJ1-1; clone_size: NA; cdr3_nt: TGTGCCAGCAGCTTGGGGACAAGGGGCTATGGGAGCACTGAAGCTTTCTTT; cdr3_aa: CASSLGTRGYGSTEAFF
v_call: TRBV6-5; d_call: NA; j_call: TRBJ1-5; clone_size: many; cdr3_nt: TGTGCCAGCAGTTCGGGGTCGGGCAATCAGCCCCAGCATTTT; cdr3_aa: CASSSGSGNQPQHF
v_call: TRBV20-1; d_call: TRBD2; j_call: TRBJ2-1; clone_size: few; cdr3_nt: TGCAGTGCTAGTGGGACTAGCGGTATCTACAATGAGCAGTTCTTC; cdr3_aa: CSASGTSGIYNEQFF
v_call: TRBV27; d_call: TRBD1; j_call: TRBJ1-2; clone_size: NA; cdr3_nt: TGTGCCAGCAGTCCGCGGACAGGGTCCTTGGATGGCTACACCTTC; cdr3_aa: CASSPRTGSLDGYTF
v_call: TRBV27; d_call: NA; j_call: TRBJ1-2; clone_size: NA; cdr3_nt: TGTGCCAGCAGTTCCACAGGACGGGGCCTAAGTGGCTACACCTTC; cdr3_aa: CASSSTGRGLSGYTF
v_call: TRBV12-3/TRBV12-4; d_call: TRBD2; j_call: TRBJ2-5; clone_size: NA; cdr3_nt: TGTGCCAGCAGTTTCTATACGGGGCTCCGTGGAGCGGGGGGGTCTCGACGGGAGACCCAGTACTTC; cdr3_aa: CASSFYTGLRGAGGSRRETQYF
v_call: TRBV20-1; d_call: NA; j_call: TRBJ2-1; clone_size: few; cdr3_nt: TGCAGTGCTAGAGCCCGATACGGAACCTACAATGAGCAGTTCTTC; cdr3_aa: CSARARYGTYNEQFF
v_call: TRBV7-6; d_call: TRBD2; j_call: TRBJ2-1; clone_size: once; cdr3_nt: TGTGCCAGCAGCTTCGCCAGCGGGGGGCCGCACAATGAGCAGTTCTTC; cdr3_aa: CASSFASGGPHNEQFF
v_call: TRBV12-3/TRBV12-4; d_call: NA; j_call: TRBJ1-1; clone_size: few; cdr3_nt: TGTGCCTCCGACAAGAACAGGGAGGTAGCTTTCTTT; cdr3_aa: CASDKNREVAFF
v_call: TRBV27; d_call: TRBD1; j_call: TRBJ1-1; clone_size: few; cdr3_nt: TGTGCCAGCAGTTACTTTCCGGGACAGGGAGAGTTCTTT; cdr3_aa: CASSYFPGQGEFF
v_call: TRBV27; d_call: NA; j_call: TRBJ2-3; clone_size: once; cdr3_nt: TGTGCCAGCACCCCCCCCGGATACACAGATACGCAGTATTTT; cdr3_aa: CASTPPGYTDTQYF
v_call: TRBV18; d_call: TRBD1; j_call: TRBJ1-1; clone_size: NA; cdr3_nt: TGTGCCAGCTCCCAAGGACAGGGGGCTCTGGACACTGAAGCTTTCTTT; cdr3_aa: CASSQGQGALDTEAFF
v_call: TRBV27; d_call: NA; j_call: TRBJ1-2; clone_size: NA; cdr3_nt: TGTGCCAGCAGCACCATTGGGGGGCGGACGGGCTACACCTTC; cdr3_aa: CASSTIGGRTGYTF